Sequencing of this T cell receptor (beta chain) was carried out in a study of T cells after yellow fever vaccination. By 5'RACE template switching, TCR cDNA was produced, with a universal primer site and UMIs added in the process. TCRdb re-called the 5' RACE reads with MiXCR, one entry per CDR3 protein. The data hold about 250,000 distinct CDR3 sequences, with approximately 3.8% observed a single time. This clonotype came up many times. This TCR was recovered from a man between 18 and 35 years old who received the YFV17D yellow fever vaccine. The source material was PBMCs, sampled 15 days after the yellow fever booster vaccination.

CDR3 in DNA: TGTGCCAGCAGCTTTGCGGCCAGCTCCTATAATTCACCCCTCCACTTT. It yields the protein CASSFAASSYNSPLHF. The V gene is TRBV7-2, the J gene TRBJ1-6; D gene unclear. This CDR3 contains 16 residues. V was cut by 3 bases and J by 0 bases, with 9 bases left in between. Germline values: CDR1 SGHTA, CDR2 FQGNSA.